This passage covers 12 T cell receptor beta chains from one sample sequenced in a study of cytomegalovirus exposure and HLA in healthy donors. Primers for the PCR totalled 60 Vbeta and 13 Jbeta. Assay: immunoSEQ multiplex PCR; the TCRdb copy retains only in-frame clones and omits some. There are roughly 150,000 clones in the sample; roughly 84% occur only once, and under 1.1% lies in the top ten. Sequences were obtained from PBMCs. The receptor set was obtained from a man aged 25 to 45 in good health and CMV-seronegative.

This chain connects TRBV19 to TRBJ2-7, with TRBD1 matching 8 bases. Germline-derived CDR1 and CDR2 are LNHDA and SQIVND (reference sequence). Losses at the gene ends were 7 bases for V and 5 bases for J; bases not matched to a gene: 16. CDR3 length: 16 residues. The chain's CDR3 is CASTRGLSSGIDEQYF. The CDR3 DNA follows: TGTGCCAGTACCAGGGGGCTGAGTAGCGGTATCGACGAGCAGTACTTC.

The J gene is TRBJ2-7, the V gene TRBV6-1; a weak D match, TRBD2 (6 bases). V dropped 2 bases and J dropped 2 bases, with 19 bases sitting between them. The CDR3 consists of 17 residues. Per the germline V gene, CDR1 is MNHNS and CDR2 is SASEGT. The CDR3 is CASSERTAGTPTYEQYF. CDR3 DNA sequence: TGTGCCAGCAGTGAAAGGACGGCTGGGACTCCAACCTACGAGCAGTACTTC.

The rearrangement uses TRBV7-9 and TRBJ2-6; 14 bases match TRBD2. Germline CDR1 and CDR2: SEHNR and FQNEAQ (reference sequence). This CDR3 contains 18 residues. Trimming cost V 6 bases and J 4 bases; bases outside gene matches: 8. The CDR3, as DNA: TGTGCCAGCAGGCGACCGGGACTAGCGGGGGTCGGGGCCAACGTCCTGACTTTC. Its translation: CASRRPGLAGVGANVLTF.

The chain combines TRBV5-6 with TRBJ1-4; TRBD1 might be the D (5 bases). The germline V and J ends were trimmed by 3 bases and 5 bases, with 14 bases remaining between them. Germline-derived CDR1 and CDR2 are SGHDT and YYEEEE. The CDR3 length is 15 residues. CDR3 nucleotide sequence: TGTGCCAGCAGCTCCCCGGGGAGGGGCAATGAAAAACTGTTTTTT. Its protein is CASSSPGRGNEKLFF.

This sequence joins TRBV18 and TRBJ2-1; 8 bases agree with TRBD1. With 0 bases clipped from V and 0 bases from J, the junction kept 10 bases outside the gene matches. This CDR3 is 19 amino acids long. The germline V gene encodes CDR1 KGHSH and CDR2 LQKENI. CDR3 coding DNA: TGTGCCAGCTCACCACCCGCAGGGGGCGGCCTTAACTCCTACAATGAGCAGTTCTTC. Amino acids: CASSPPAGGGLNSYNEQFF.

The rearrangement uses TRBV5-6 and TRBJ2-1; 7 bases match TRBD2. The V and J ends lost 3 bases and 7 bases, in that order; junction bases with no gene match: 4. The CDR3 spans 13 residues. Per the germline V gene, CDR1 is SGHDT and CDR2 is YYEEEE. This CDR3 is CASSWTRLNEQFF. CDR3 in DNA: TGTGCCAGCAGCTGGACTAGGCTGAATGAGCAGTTCTTC.

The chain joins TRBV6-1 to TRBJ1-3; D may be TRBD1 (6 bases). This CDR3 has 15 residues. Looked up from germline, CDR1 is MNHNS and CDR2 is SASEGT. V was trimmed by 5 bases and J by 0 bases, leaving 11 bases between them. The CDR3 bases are TGTGCCAGCAGTCTAAAGACAGGCTCTGGAAACACCATATATTTT. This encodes CASSLKTGSGNTIYF.

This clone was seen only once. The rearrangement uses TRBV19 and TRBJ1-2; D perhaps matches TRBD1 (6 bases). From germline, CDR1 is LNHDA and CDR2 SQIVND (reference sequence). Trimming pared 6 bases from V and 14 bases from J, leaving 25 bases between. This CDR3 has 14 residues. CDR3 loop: CASSPGQGVMRGTF. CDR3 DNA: TGTGCCAGTAGCCCGGGACAAGGGGTAATGAGAGGGACCTTC.

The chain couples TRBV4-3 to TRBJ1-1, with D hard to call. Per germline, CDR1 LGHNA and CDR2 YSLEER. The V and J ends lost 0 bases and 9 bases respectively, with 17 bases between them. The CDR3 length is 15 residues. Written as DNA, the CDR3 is TGCGCCAGCAGCCAAGATTTAAATACGATCGCGAAAGCTTTCTTT. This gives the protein CASSQDLNTIAKAFF.

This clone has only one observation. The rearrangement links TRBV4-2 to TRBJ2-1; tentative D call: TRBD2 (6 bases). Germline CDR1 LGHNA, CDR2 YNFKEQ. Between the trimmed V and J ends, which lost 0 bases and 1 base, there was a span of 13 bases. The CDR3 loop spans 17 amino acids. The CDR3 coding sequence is TGTGCCAGCAGCCAAGATTGGTCCGGGAGTTCCTACAATGAGCAGTTCTTC. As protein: CASSQDWSGSSYNEQFF.

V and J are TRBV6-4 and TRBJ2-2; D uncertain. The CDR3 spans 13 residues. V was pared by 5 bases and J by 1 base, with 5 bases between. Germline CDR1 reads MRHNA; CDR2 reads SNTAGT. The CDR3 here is CASSYKNTGELFF. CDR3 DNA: TGTGCCAGCAGTTACAAGAACACCGGGGAGCTGTTTTTT.

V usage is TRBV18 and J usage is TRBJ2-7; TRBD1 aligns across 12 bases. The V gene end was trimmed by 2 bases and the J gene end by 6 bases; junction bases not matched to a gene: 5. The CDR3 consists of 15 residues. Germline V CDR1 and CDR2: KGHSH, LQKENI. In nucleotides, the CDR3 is TGTGCCAGCTCACCATCGGGGACAGGGGGCGGCGAGCAGTACTTC. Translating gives CASSPSGTGGGEQYF.